These T cell receptor beta chains were read from a single sample in a study of blood T cell repertoires in COVID-19. The method was immunoSEQ multiplex PCR; TCRdb's version includes in-frame clones alone and lacks a portion of them. The sample records roughly 80,000 clones, around 80% being singletons. Sequenced: peripheral blood. Source of these receptors: a man in his sixties with active or convalescent COVID-19. CDR3s include the opening cysteine and the closing phenylalanine or tryptophan. The D gene is left open where the match is weak.

. TRBJ2-7 TRBV5-4 CASSFYSSYEQYF
. TRBJ2-3 TRBV10-3 CAINEERAGVTDTQYF
TRBD2 TRBJ2-3 TRBV29-1 CSVSYGLAGGQGGDTQYF
TRBD2 TRBJ2-1 TRBV29-1 CSVGTSGGWNEQFF
. TRBJ2-3 TRBV7-8 CASRMNRFSTDTQYF
. TRBJ2-1 TRBV5-1 CASSLVRNEQFF
. TRBJ2-3 TRBV6-2/TRBV6-3 CASSYSYSSDTQYF
. TRBJ2-3 TRBV21-1 CASSGLAVPDTQYF
. TRBJ1-1 TRBV4-1 CASSQEVENTEAFF
TRBD2 TRBJ2-1 TRBV19 CASSIGLAGDSYNEQFF
TRBD1 TRBJ2-6 TRBV5-4 CASSLLAGGPGANVLTF
TRBD1 TRBJ1-2 TRBV6-2/TRBV6-3 CASSYSGQDPYGYTF
. TRBJ1-1 TRBV10-3 CAINKEQGTEAFF
TRBD1 TRBJ2-7 TRBV4-3 CASSQGQYSYEQYF
. TRBJ1-2 TRBV9 CASSSGGGEKGYTF
. TRBJ1-5 TRBV10-3 CAISGDTSNQPQHF
. TRBJ1-5 TRBV19 CASSIGTGHQPQHF
. TRBJ2-1 TRBV6-8 CASSYAADNEQFF
TRBD1 TRBJ1-1 TRBV27 CASSSGQGLEAFF
TRBD1 TRBJ1-2 TRBV6-5 CASREDRVKGYTF
. TRBJ1-5 TRBV6-5 CASSYSGHTNQPQHF
TRBD1 TRBJ2-1 TRBV14 CASSPVRFQGARYNEQFF
. TRBJ1-2 TRBV2 CASKPEWQTIYGYTF
TRBD2 TRBJ2-5 TRBV5-1 CASSLALGGGAETQYF